This is a list of T cell receptor beta chains from one sample in a study of blood T cell repertoires in COVID-19. Measured with immunoSEQ multiplex PCR; TCRdb has only the in-frame clones, and not every one. This table holds approximately 38,000 clones, about 86% found once. Sequencing was performed on peripheral blood. These receptors all come from a woman aged 70 to 79 with active COVID-19. Both conserved end residues are part of each CDR3. Fields, in order: V gene, J gene, D gene, clone size, CDR3 DNA, CDR3 protein. The D gene is left open where the match is weak. Rows give clone size only sometimes, using once, few, many, or a class for an expanded clone.

TRBV29-1	TRBJ2-3	TRBD2	once	TGCAGCGTTCCGGGGACTAGCGGGGGCCTCACAGATACGCAGTATTTT	CSVPGTSGGLTDTQYF
TRBV19	TRBJ2-5	.	once	TGTGCCAGTAGTCCGTCGGGGAGCCAAGAGACCCAGTACTTC	CASSPSGSQETQYF
TRBV28	TRBJ1-3	.	.	TGTGCCAGCAGTTCCCCTAACACCATATATTTT	CASSSPNTIYF
TRBV11-2	TRBJ2-3	.	.	TGTGCCAGCAAGACTAGCACAGATACGCAGTATTTT	CASKTSTDTQYF
TRBV7-9	TRBJ2-1	TRBD2	.	TGTGCCAGCAGTTTAGGGACTAGCGGGGGGAATGAGCAGTTCTTC	CASSLGTSGGNEQFF
TRBV5-6	TRBJ2-3	TRBD2	.	TGTGCCAGCAGCTCGGGGACTAGCGAGAGCACAGATACGCAGTATTTT	CASSSGTSESTDTQYF
TRBV4-2	TRBJ2-1	TRBD2	.	TGTGCCAGCAGCCAAGAAGGGGCCGGGACTAGCGGGGGGGATAATGAGCAGTTCTTC	CASSQEGAGTSGGDNEQFF
TRBV4-3	TRBJ2-2	.	once	TGCGCCAGCAGCCAGGACTCTGTTCACTACACCGGGGAGCTGTTTTTT	CASSQDSVHYTGELFF
TRBV3-1/TRBV3-2	TRBJ2-5	.	.	TGTGCCAGCAGCCGTCGGGAGTCCCAAGAGACCCAGTACTTC	CASSRRESQETQYF
TRBV11-1	TRBJ1-1	TRBD1	.	TGTGCCAGCAGCAAGCGGGACAGGTACAACACTGAAGCTTTCTTT	CASSKRDRYNTEAFF
TRBV9	TRBJ2-1	TRBD2	.	TGTGCCAGCAGCGTAGCGGGGGGACCTTACAATGAGCAGTTCTTC	CASSVAGGPYNEQFF
TRBV19	TRBJ1-4	TRBD1	once	TGTGCCAGTAGTACACAGGGGAATGAAAAACTGTTTTTT	CASSTQGNEKLFF
TRBV6-5	TRBJ2-1	.	.	TGTGCCAGCAGTTACGGGGAGGATGATGAGCAGTTCTTC	CASSYGEDDEQFF
TRBV7-2	TRBJ2-5	TRBD1	.	TGTGCCAGCAGCTGGGACAGGGGTCCAGAGACCCAGTACTTC	CASSWDRGPETQYF
TRBV6-5	TRBJ2-5	TRBD1	.	TGTGCCAGCAGTCAACAGGGGGGAGAGACCCAGTACTTC	CASSQQGGETQYF
TRBV18	TRBJ1-1	.	once	TGTGCCAGCTCACCACAGAAGGTGGCGGGTACTGAAGCTTTCTTT	CASSPQKVAGTEAFF
TRBV5-6	TRBJ1-5	.	.	TGTGCCAGCAGCTTGTTTAGTCTTGGGGCCCAGCCCCAGCATTTT	CASSLFSLGAQPQHF
TRBV24-1	TRBJ2-7	TRBD2	.	TGTGCCACCAGTGAGCAGCGGGGGGCCGCCTACGAGCAGTACTTC	CATSEQRGAAYEQYF
TRBV25-1	TRBJ2-1	.	.	TGTGCCAGCCGCCAATTAGGGGTTAATGAGCAGTTCTTC	CASRQLGVNEQFF
TRBV20-1	TRBJ2-7	TRBD2	.	TGCAGTGCTAGTAAGGCGGGGGGTACCTACGAGCAGTACTTC	CSASKAGGTYEQYF
TRBV15	TRBJ1-1	TRBD1	.	TGTGCCACCAGTGGAGAGCCGAGACAGGGTCAAATTTTAGGGTTT	CATSGEPRQGQILGF
TRBV30	TRBJ1-1	.	.	TGTGCCTGCCGAGGGAGGGGGGAAGCTTTCTTT	CACRGRGEAFF
TRBV9	TRBJ2-3	.	.	TGTGCCAGCAGCCCCCGACTAGGAATGACAGATACGCAGTATTTT	CASSPRLGMTDTQYF
TRBV6-5	TRBJ2-3	TRBD2	.	TGTGCCAGCAGTCGGGACTACACAGATACGCAGTATTTT	CASSRDYTDTQYF
TRBV4-1	TRBJ2-1	.	.	TGCGCCAGCAGCACCCAGGGAATTGGTCTCGATGAGCAGTTCTTC	CASSTQGIGLDEQFF
TRBV19	TRBJ2-1	TRBD2	.	TGTGCCAGTAGTGCCACCGGGACTAGCGGGCCGAGCTCCTACAATGAGCAGTTCTTC	CASSATGTSGPSSYNEQFF
TRBV28	TRBJ2-7	TRBD1	.	TGTGCCAGCAGTAGCGGGACAGGGGGCGAGCAGTACTTC	CASSSGTGGEQYF
TRBV24-1	TRBJ1-2	TRBD1	.	TGTGCCACCCAAAGGGCGGACAGGGCGGATGGCTACACCTTC	CATQRADRADGYTF
TRBV2	TRBJ1-3	.	.	TGTGCCAGCAGTGTCGTCAGGTTCGGAAACACCATATATTTT	CASSVVRFGNTIYF
TRBV7-6	TRBJ2-1	.	.	TGTGCCAGCAGCTTAAACGGGGACAATGAGCAGTTCTTC	CASSLNGDNEQFF
TRBV7-9	TRBJ2-1	TRBD2	.	TGTGCCAGCAGCCAACCTACCCGGACTAGCGGGGGATCCTACAATGAGCAGTTCTTC	CASSQPTRTSGGSYNEQFF
TRBV24-1	TRBJ2-5	TRBD2	.	TGTGCCACCAGTGATTGGCTAGCGGGGGCGGAGACCCAGTACTTC	CATSDWLAGAETQYF
TRBV3-1/TRBV3-2	TRBJ2-5	TRBD1	.	TGTGCCAGCAGCCATCGTACGGGACAGGGAGGGGAGACCCAGTACTTC	CASSHRTGQGGETQYF
TRBV7-9	TRBJ2-1	.	.	TGTGCCAGCAGCTTGACAGGGAGGTTATACAATGAGCAGTTCTTC	CASSLTGRLYNEQFF
TRBV28	TRBJ2-5	.	.	TGTGCCAGCAGTTGGCCAGGGGAGGAGACCCAGTACTTC	CASSWPGEETQYF